Listed below are T cell receptor beta chains from one sample, sequenced in a study of human T cells and chemical hapten exposure. Each CDR3 protein is one row after TCRdb ran MiXCR on the RACE reads. The sample records about 79,000 distinct CDR3 sequences, 8.6% being singletons. Sample: whole blood. The source of these receptors is a male donor in good health. Some clones in this sample may be carry-over from other donors' samples. CDR3s include the opening cysteine and the closing phenylalanine or tryptophan. A D gene is named only where the DNA matches it firmly. Part of the rows lack a size; the others show once, few, many or a class for expanded clones.

14 | TRBJ1-5 | TRBV12-3/TRBV12-4 | NA | few | TGTGCCAGCAGTCCCGAACAGCGCAATCAGCCCCAGCATTTT | CASSPEQRNQPQHF
14 | TRBJ2-7 | TRBV5-6 | TRBD1 | few | TGTGCCAGCAGCCTCCGGGACAGCTTCTACGAGCAGTACTTC | CASSLRDSFYEQYF
17 | TRBJ2-6 | TRBV7-9 | NA | many | TGTGCCAGCAGCTTGTTGGACAGCAGCTCTGGGGCCAACGTCCTGACTTTC | CASSLLDSSSGANVLTF
17 | TRBJ1-6 | TRBV27 | TRBD1 | NA | TGTGCCAGCAGTTTACGGGACAGGCCTTCATATAATTCACCCCTCCACTTT | CASSLRDRPSYNSPLHF
14 | TRBJ2-2 | TRBV6-6 | NA | few | TGTGCCAGCAGTTTGACTAGAAACACCGGGGAGCTGTTTTTT | CASSLTRNTGELFF
17 | TRBJ2-1 | TRBV9 | TRBD1 | few | TGTGCCAGCAGCGTCCTTGGGGACAGGGGTGGTTACAATGAGCAGTTCTTC | CASSVLGDRGGYNEQFF
15 | TRBJ1-1 | TRBV10-3 | TRBD1 | many | TGTGCCATCAGCGAAGGGGACAGGCCGAACACTGAAGCTTTCTTT | CAISEGDRPNTEAFF
18 | TRBJ1-1 | TRBV9 | TRBD1 | NA | TGTGCCAGCAGCGTAGACCCCTCCGGGACAGGGATTTTCCCTGAAGCTTTCTTT | CASSVDPSGTGIFPEAFF
17 | TRBJ1-2 | TRBV6-2/TRBV6-3 | TRBD1 | few | TGTGCCAGCAGTTACTCCCCTGACAGGGGGAGGTACTATGGCTACACCTTC | CASSYSPDRGRYYGYTF
15 | TRBJ1-3 | TRBV14 | NA | many | TGTGCCAGCAGCCAAGACAGTTACTCTGGAAACACCATATATTTT | CASSQDSYSGNTIYF
14 | TRBJ2-7 | TRBV4-2 | NA | NA | TGTGCCAGCAGCCAAGATCCTAGGAACTACGAGCAGTACTTC | CASSQDPRNYEQYF
12 | TRBJ2-7 | TRBV30 | NA | NA | TGTGCCTGGAGACCTACTGCCTACGAGCAGTACTTC | CAWRPTAYEQYF
14 | TRBJ1-4 | TRBV20-1 | NA | many | TGCAGTGCTAGAGATGGGGGGGCGAGGGAAAAACTGTTTTTT | CSARDGGAREKLFF
15 | TRBJ2-5 | TRBV7-7 | TRBD1 | NA | TGTGCCAGCAGCTCCACAGGGGGCCTTCAAGAGACCCAGTACTTC | CASSSTGGLQETQYF
14 | TRBJ2-7 | TRBV6-5 | NA | NA | TGTGCCAGCAGTTACGGGGGCAGAGCCTACGAGAAGTACTTC | CASSYGGRAYEKYF
14 | TRBJ2-5 | TRBV6-1 | TRBD2 | few | TGTGCCAGCAACCCCCTAGCGGACAAAGAGACCCAGTACTTC | CASNPLADKETQYF
13 | TRBJ1-1 | TRBV29-1 | NA | NA | TGCAGCGTTGAAGAGTCGTCCAACACTGAAGCTTTCTTT | CSVEESSNTEAFF
13 | TRBJ1-5 | TRBV5-1 | NA | NA | TGCGCCAGCAGCATCGATAGCAATCAGCCCCAGCATTTT | CASSIDSNQPQHF
16 | TRBJ1-1 | TRBV11-2 | NA | NA | TGTGCCAGCAGCTTAGAGTCCTGGGAAGGGTTCGCTGAAGCTTTCTTT | CASSLESWEGFAEAFF
14 | TRBJ2-5 | TRBV20-1 | NA | few | TGCAGTGCTAGAGATTGGCTCACGCAAGAGACCCAGTACTTC | CSARDWLTQETQYF
16 | TRBJ2-3 | TRBV19 | TRBD2 | few | TGTGCCAGTAGTATCCTTAGCGGGTCGGCGGAAGATACGCAGTATTTT | CASSILSGSAEDTQYF
16 | TRBJ2-7 | TRBV5-1 | TRBD2 | few | TGCGCCAGCAGCCCCTGGACTAGCGGGAGCTCCTACGAGCAGTACTTC | CASSPWTSGSSYEQYF
16 | TRBJ1-1 | TRBV5-4 | NA | few | TGTGCCAGCAGCTTGGAATTGGGCAGGTCGAACACTGAAGCTTTCTTT | CASSLELGRSNTEAFF
15 | TRBJ1-1 | TRBV6-6 | NA | NA | TGTGCCAGCAGTAACACACAGCTGGGGGACACTGAAGCTTTCTTT | CASSNTQLGDTEAFF
13 | TRBJ2-7 | TRBV5-1 | NA | many | TGCGCCAGCAGCAGCACCGGGCCCGGGGAGCAGTACTTC | CASSSTGPGEQYF
13 | TRBJ2-1 | TRBV9 | NA | few | TGTGCCAGCAGCGAAGGGGTCGGTAATGAGCAGTTCTTC | CASSEGVGNEQFF
15 | TRBJ1-1 | TRBV12-3/TRBV12-4 | NA | many | TGTGCCAGCAATGAAAGGGGAGTGGAGGGCACTGAAGCTTTCTTT | CASNERGVEGTEAFF
13 | TRBJ2-2 | TRBV7-2 | NA | NA | TGTGCCAGCAGCTTAGACTCCACCGGGGAGCTGTTTTTT | CASSLDSTGELFF
13 | TRBJ1-5 | TRBV20-1 | NA | few | TGCAGCGCCGAACAGGGACTCAATCAGCCCCAGCATTTT | CSAEQGLNQPQHF
17 | TRBJ2-7 | TRBV7-9 | TRBD2 | NA | TGTGCCAGCAGCTTGGGGGGTCTAGCGGGAGGAATCTACGAGCAGTACTTC | CASSLGGLAGGIYEQYF
13 | TRBJ1-2 | TRBV6-1 | TRBD1 | NA | TGTGCCAGCAGTCCAGGGGGCGGATATGGCTACACCTTC | CASSPGGGYGYTF
11 | TRBJ2-5 | TRBV10-3 | NA | NA | TGTGCCATCAGAGTCCAAGAGACCCAGTACTTC | CAIRVQETQYF
17 | TRBJ2-3 | TRBV6-1 | NA | many | TGTGCCAGCAGTGAAGGTGTGACTAGGGTTAGCACAGATACGCAGTATTTT | CASSEGVTRVSTDTQYF
15 | TRBJ2-1 | TRBV10-1 | TRBD2 | few | TGCGCCAGCAGTGAGATTCTAGCGGGAGTAAATGAGCAGTTCTTC | CASSEILAGVNEQFF
16 | TRBJ2-1 | TRBV29-1 | TRBD1 | few | TGCAGCGTTGCCTCGGGGACAGGGGGGGCCTACAATGAGCAGTTCTTC | CSVASGTGGAYNEQFF
14 | TRBJ1-5 | TRBV29-1 | TRBD1 | many | TGCAGCGTTGATACCGGACAGGGAAATCAGCCCCAGCATTTT | CSVDTGQGNQPQHF
14 | TRBJ2-7 | TRBV12-3/TRBV12-4 | TRBD2 | NA | TGTGCCAGCAGTGCCGGGACTAGCGATCCCGAGCAGTACTTC | CASSAGTSDPEQYF
14 | TRBJ1-2 | TRBV5-1 | TRBD1 | few | TGCGCCAGCAGCTTGGAGGACAGGAACTATGGCTACACCTTC | CASSLEDRNYGYTF
16 | TRBJ2-1 | TRBV2 | TRBD2 | NA | TGTGCCAGCAACTTGTTAGCGGGACGGGAGTACAATGAGCAGTTCTTC | CASNLLAGREYNEQFF